Shown below are 8 T cell receptor beta chains from a single sample sequenced in a study of T-cell memory formation after mild COVID-19. One entry per CDR3 protein, called by TCRdb with MiXCR from the 5' RACE reads. The sample yields 100,000 to 120,000 distinct CDR3 sequences, approximately 21% seen once. Sequencing was performed on PBMCs or a T cell subset sorted from them (not recorded which). These receptor sequences come from a man younger than 30 who had mild COVID-19 (a few samples of this study predate the infection). Cell type and time point are not known.

The CDR3 coding sequence is TGTGCCAGCAGCTTAGATTATCGGTACGAGCAGTACTTC. Amino acids: CASSLDYRYEQYF. The chain couples TRBV7-9 to TRBJ2-7; unclear D gene. V lost 1 base and J lost 4, with 8 bases in between. CDR3 length equals 13 residues. Germline V gene lookup returns CDR1 SEHNR and CDR2 FQNEAQ (reference sequence).

The chain employs TRBV24-1 and TRBJ2-2; D gene uncertain. V lost 6 bases and J 6 bases, leaving 10 bases between the germline ends. CDR3 length: 13 residues. Germline CDR1 is KGHDR and CDR2 is SFDVKD. The CDR3 DNA reads as TGTGCCACCAGTCCCGCAGGCCCCGGGGAGCTGTTTTTT. Protein product: CATSPAGPGELFF.

The table lists this clonotype with a few counts. The chain is built from TRBV7-9 and TRBJ2-2; tentatively, D is TRBD1 (5 bases). V lost 3 bases to trimming and J lost 0 bases, with 11 bases between them. The CDR3 totals 16 residues. From germline, CDR1 is SEHNR and CDR2 FQNEAQ (reference sequence). CDR3: CASSFWGSTNTGELFF. The CDR3 region has the DNA TGTGCCAGCAGCTTTTGGGGCTCGACGAACACCGGGGAGCTGTTTTTT.

This clonotype was seen many times. This chain joins TRBV7-9 and TRBJ2-7; D perhaps matches TRBD2 (5 bases). This CDR3 has 17 residues. Germline V gene lookup returns CDR1 SEHNR and CDR2 FQNEAQ (reference sequence). V shed 3 bases and J shed 6 bases, with 24 bases lying between them. Here the CDR3 DNA reads TGTGCCAGCAGCTTTCCGGATGGGAGCACACCTTCCGCCGAGCAGTACTTC. As protein: CASSFPDGSTPSAEQYF. Filled out from reference TRBV7-9 and TRBJ2-7, the complete variable domain reads DTGVSQNPRHKITKRGQNVTFRCDPISEHNRLYWYRQTLGQGPEFLTYFQNEAQLEKSRLLSDRFSAERPKGSFSTLEIQRTEQGDSAMYLCASSFPDGSTPSAEQYFGPGTRLTVT.

J is TRBJ2-7 and V is TRBV4-1; 7 nucleotides align to TRBD1. This CDR3 has 14 residues. V shed 1 base, J shed 2 bases, and the junction held 2 bases outside the gene matches. Looked up from germline, CDR1 is MGHRA and CDR2 is YSYEKL. The CDR3 DNA sequence: TGCGCCAGCAGCCAAGGTCAGGGGGCCTACGAGCAGTACTTC. It is translated as CASSQGQGAYEQYF.

This clonotype has more than one count but fewer than ten. The CDR3 loop is CATSEGTQSYYGYTF. CDR3 coding DNA: TGTGCCACCAGTGAAGGGACACAATCATACTATGGCTACACCTTC. The chain uses TRBV24-1 and TRBJ1-2, with D possibly TRBD1 on 6 matching bases. The germline V gene encodes CDR1 KGHDR and CDR2 SFDVKD. Deletions cut 4 bases from V and 3 bases from J, with 14 bases between. This CDR3 comprises 15 residues.

This chain joins TRBV20-1 and TRBJ1-2; no firm D call. The CDR3 consists of 10 residues. Germline V gives CDR1 DFQATT, CDR2 SNEGSKA (reference sequence). The ends were cut back, 3 bases at V and 5 bases at J, with 4 bases in the middle. In nucleotides, the CDR3 is TGCAGTGCTAGCCCATATGGCTACACCTTC. Translated, it gives CSASPYGYTF.

This clonotype showed up just a few times. V is TRBV12-3 or TRBV12-4 and J is TRBJ2-3; D might be TRBD2 (5 bases). Between the trimmed V and J ends, which lost 9 bases and 2 bases, there was a span of 15 bases. The CDR3 sequence is 14 residues long. The CDR3 DNA follows: TGTGCCAGAAACTCGCGTCGGGACACAGATACGCAGTATTTT. Protein sequence: CARNSRRDTDTQYF.